This T cell receptor (beta chain) was obtained from a study of T cell responses to AZD1222 COVID-19 vaccine. Data came from immunoSEQ multiplex PCR; TCRdb stores just in-frame clones and leaves some out. The sample contains fewer than 75,000 clones, less than 90% of which appear only once. With 3 bases clipped from V and 8 bases from J, the junction kept 5 bases outside the gene matches. The CDR3 contains 14 residues. Per the germline V gene, CDR1 is SGHNT and CDR2 is YYREEE (reference sequence). The rearrangement links TRBV5-4 to TRBJ1-4, with 9 bases aligning to TRBD1. The sample in question was peripheral blood, obtained on day 0 of AZD1222 vaccination. This sequence was found in an adult in good health. The CDR3 is CASSSRQGGEKLFF. CDR3 DNA sequence: TGTGCCAGCAGCTCCCGACAGGGGGGAGAAAAACTGTTTTTT.